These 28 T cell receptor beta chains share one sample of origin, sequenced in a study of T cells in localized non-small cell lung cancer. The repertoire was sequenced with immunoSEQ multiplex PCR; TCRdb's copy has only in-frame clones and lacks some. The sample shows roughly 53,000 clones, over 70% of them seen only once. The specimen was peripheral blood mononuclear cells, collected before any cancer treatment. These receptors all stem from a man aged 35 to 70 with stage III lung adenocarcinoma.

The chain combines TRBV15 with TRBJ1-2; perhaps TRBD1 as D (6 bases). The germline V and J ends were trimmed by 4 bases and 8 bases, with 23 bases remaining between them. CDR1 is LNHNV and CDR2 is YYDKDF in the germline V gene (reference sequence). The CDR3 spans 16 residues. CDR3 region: CATSTRSTGHHWGYTF. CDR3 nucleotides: TGTGCCACCAGCACCCGTTCGACAGGCCACCACTGGGGCTACACCTTC.

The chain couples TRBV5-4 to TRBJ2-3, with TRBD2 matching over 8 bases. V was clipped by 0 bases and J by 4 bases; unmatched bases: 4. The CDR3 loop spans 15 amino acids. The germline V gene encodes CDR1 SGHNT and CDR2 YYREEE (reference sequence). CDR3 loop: CASSLVAGIADTQYF. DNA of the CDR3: TGTGCCAGCAGCTTGGTAGCGGGAATCGCAGATACGCAGTATTTT.

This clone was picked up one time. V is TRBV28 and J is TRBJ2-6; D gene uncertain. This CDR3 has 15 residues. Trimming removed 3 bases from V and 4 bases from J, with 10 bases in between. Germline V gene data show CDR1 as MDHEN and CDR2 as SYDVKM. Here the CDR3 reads CASSLSVDGANVLTF. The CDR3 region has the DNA TGTGCCAGCAGTTTGTCCGTGGACGGGGCCAACGTCCTGACTTTC.

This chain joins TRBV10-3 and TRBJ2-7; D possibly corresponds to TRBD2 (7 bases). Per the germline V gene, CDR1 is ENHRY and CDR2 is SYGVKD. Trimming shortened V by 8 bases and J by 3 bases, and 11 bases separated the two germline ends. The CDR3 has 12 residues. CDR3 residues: CAIRGADYEQYF. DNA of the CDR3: TGTGCCATCCGGGGGGCTGACTACGAGCAGTACTTC.

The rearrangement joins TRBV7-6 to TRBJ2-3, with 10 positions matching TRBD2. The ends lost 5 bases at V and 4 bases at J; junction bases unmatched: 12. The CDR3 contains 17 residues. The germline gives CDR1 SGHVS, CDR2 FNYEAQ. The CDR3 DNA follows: TGTGCCAGCAGCCCCAGAGGGGCTAGCGGGAGATCAGATACGCAGTATTTT. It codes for CASSPRGASGRSDTQYF.

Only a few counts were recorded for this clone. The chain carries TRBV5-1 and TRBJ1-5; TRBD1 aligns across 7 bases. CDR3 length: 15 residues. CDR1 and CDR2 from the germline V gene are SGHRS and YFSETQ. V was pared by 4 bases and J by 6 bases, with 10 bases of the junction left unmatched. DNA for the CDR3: TGCGCCAGCAGCCCACAGGGGCCAGGAGCTCAGCCCCAGCATTTT. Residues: CASSPQGPGAQPQHF.

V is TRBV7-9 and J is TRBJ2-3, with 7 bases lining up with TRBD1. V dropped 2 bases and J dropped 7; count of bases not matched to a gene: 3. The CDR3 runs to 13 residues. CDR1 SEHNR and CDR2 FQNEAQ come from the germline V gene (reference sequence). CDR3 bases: TGTGCCAGCAGCTTATGGACAGGCTATACGCAGTATTTT. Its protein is CASSLWTGYTQYF.

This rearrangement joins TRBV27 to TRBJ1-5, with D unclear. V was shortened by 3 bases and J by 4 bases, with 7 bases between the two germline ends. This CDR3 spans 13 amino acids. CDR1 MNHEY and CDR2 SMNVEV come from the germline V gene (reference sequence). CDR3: CASSFALNQPQHF. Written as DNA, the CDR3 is TGTGCCAGCAGTTTCGCGCTTAATCAGCCCCAGCATTTT.

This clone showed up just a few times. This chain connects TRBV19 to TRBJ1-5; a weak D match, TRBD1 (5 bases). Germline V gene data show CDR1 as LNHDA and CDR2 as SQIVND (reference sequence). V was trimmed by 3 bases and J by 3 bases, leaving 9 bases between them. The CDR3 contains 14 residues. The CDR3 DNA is TGTGCCAGTAGTATCAGAGGGGACAATCAGCCCCAGCATTTT. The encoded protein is CASSIRGDNQPQHF. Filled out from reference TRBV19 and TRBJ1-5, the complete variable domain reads DGGITQSPKYLFRKEGQNVTLSCEQNLNHDAMYWYRQDPGQGLRLIYYSQIVNDFQKGDIAEGYSVSREKKESFPLTVTSAQKNPTAFYLCASSIRGDNQPQHFGDGTRLSIL.

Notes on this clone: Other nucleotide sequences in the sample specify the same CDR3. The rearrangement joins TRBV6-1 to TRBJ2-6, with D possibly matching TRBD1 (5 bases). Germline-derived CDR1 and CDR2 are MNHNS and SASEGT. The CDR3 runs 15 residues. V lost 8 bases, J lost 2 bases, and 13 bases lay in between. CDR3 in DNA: TGTGCCAGCGGGAAAGACAGCCCTGGGGCCAACGTCCTGACTTTC. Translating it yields CASGKDSPGANVLTF.

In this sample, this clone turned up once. The CDR3: CASSLAGSGPGYEQYF. In DNA, the CDR3 is TGCGCCAGCAGCTTGGCCGGGTCCGGTCCGGGATACGAGCAGTACTTC. V and J are TRBV5-1 and TRBJ2-7; D is perhaps TRBD2 (5 bases). V gave up 0 bases and J gave up 4 bases, with 17 bases separating them. Germline V gene sequence: CDR1 SGHRS, CDR2 YFSETQ. This CDR3 is built from 16 residues.

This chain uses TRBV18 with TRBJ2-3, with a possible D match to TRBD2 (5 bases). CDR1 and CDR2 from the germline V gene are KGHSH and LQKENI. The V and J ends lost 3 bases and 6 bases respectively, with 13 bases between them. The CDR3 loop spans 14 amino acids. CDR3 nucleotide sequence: TGTGCCAGCTCACCCCCCAGCGTAGCGGATACGCAGTATTTT. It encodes CASSPPSVADTQYF.

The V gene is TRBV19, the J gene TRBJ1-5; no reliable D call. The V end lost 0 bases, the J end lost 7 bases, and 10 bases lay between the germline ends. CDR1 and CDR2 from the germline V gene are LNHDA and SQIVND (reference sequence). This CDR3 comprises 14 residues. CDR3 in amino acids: CASSIDSGRQPQHF. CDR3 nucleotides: TGTGCCAGTAGTATAGATTCGGGTCGGCAGCCCCAGCATTTT.

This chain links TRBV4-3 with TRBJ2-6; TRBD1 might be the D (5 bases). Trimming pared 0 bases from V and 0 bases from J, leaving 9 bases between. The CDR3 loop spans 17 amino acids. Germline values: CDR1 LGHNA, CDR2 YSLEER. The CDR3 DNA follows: TGCGCCAGCAGCCAAGAAGGGGCTACCTCTGGGGCCAACGTCCTGACTTTC. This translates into CASSQEGATSGANVLTF.

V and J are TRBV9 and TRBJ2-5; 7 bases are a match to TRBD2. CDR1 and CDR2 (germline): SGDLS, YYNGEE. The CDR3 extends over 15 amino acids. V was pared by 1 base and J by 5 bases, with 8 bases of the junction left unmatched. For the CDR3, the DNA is TGTGCCAGCAGCGTAATTGGGAGGGCAGGCGAGACCCAGTACTTC. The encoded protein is CASSVIGRAGETQYF.

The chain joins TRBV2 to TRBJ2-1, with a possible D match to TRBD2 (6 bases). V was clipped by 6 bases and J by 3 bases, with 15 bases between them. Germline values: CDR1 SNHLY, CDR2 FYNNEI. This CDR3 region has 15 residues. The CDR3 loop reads CASRGDFGYYNEQFF. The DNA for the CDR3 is TGTGCCAGCAGGGGGGACTTTGGATACTACAATGAGCAGTTCTTC.

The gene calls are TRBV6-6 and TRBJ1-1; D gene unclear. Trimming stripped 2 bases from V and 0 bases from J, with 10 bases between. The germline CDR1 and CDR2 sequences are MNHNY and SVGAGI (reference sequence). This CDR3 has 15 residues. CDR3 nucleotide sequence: TGTGCCAGCAGTTACCCTCATACGGTGAACACTGAAGCTTTCTTT. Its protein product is CASSYPHTVNTEAFF.

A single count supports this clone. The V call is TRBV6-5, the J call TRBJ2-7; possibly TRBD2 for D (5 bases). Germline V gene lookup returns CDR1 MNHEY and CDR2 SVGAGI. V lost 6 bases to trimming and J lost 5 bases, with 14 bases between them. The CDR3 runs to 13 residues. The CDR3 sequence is CASRPIGVNEQYF. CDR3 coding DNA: TGTGCCAGCAGGCCGATCGGGGTGAACGAGCAGTACTTC.

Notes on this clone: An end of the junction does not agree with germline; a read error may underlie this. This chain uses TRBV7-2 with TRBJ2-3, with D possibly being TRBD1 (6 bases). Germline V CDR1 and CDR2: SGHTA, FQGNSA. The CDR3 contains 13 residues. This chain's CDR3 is CASRLAGTPSQYF. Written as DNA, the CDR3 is TGTGCCAGCAGGTTAGCCGGGACACCATCGCAGTATTTT.

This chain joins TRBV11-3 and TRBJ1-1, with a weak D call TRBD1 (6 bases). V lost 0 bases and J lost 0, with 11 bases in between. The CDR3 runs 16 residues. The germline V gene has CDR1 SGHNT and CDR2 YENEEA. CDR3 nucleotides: TGTGCCAGCAGCTTAGAGGGGGGACACCTGAACACTGAAGCTTTCTTT. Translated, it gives CASSLEGGHLNTEAFF.

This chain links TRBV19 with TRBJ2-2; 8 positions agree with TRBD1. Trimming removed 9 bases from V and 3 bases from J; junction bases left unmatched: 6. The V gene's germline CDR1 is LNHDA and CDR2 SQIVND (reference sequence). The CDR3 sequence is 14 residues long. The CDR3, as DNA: TGTGCCAGCAGACAGGGGACGGACACCGGGGAGCTGTTTTTT. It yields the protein CASRQGTDTGELFF.

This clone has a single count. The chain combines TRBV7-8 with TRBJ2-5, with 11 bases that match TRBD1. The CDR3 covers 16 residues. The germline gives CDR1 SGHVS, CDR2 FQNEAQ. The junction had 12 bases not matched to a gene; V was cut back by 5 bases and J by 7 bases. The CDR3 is CASSPRGQGARGTQYF. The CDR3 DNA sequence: TGTGCCAGCAGCCCCCGAGGACAGGGGGCGCGGGGGACCCAGTACTTC.

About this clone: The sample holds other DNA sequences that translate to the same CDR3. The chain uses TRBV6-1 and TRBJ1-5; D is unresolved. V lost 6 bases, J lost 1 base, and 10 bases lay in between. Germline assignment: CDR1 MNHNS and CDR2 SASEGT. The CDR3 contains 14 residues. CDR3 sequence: CASRGEQSNQPQHF. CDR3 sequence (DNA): TGTGCCAGCAGGGGAGAACAGAGCAATCAGCCCCAGCATTTT.

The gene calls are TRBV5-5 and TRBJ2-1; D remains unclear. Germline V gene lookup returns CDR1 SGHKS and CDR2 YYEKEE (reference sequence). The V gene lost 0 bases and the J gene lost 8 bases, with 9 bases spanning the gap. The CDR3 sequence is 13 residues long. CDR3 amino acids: CASSLGVLDEQFF. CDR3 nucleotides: TGTGCCAGCAGCTTGGGTGTCCTCGATGAGCAGTTCTTC. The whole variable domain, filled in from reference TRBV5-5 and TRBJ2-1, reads DAGVTQSPTHLIKTRGQQVTLRCSPISGHKSVSWYQQVLGQGPQFIFQYYEKEERGRGNFPDRFSARQFPNYSSELNVNALLLGDSALYLCASSLGVLDEQFFGPGTRLTVL.

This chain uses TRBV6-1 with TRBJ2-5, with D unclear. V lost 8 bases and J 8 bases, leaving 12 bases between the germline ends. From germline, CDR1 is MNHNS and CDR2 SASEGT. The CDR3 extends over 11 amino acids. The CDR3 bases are TGTGCCAGCGGTTCGGGTAGCACCCAGTACTTC. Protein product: CASGSGSTQYF.

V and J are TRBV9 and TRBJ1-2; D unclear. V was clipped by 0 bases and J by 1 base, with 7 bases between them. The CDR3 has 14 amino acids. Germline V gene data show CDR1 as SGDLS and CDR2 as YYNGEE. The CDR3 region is CASSVGAVNYGYTF. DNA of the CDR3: TGTGCCAGCAGCGTAGGCGCAGTTAACTATGGCTACACCTTC.

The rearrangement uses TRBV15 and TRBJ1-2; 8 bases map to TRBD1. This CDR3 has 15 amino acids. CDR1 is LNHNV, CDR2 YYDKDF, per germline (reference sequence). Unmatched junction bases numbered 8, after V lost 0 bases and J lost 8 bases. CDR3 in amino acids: CATSRDTWTGLGYTF. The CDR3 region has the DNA TGTGCCACCAGCAGAGATACCTGGACAGGGCTGGGCTACACCTTC.

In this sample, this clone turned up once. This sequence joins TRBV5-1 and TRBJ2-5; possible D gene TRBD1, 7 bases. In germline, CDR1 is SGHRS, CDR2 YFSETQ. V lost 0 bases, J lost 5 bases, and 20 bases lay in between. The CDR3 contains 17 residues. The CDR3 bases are TGCGCCAGCAGCTTGGCCTCAGGGGGAGGCGGAAGGGAGACCCAGTACTTC. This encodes CASSLASGGGGRETQYF.